The 29 T cell receptor beta chains below all came from one sample that was sequenced in a study of CD8+ T cells in alopecia areata. cDNA serving as the sequencing template came from extracted, reverse transcribed RNA. Assay: immunoSEQ multiplex PCR; the TCRdb copy retains only in-frame clones and omits some. This sample yields approximately 180,000 clones, of which about 70% are seen a single time; about an eighth belongs to the top ten. Sequencing used CD8+ T cells sorted from blood, obtained at week 0. The receptor source for this set is a human donor with alopecia areata.

The chain links TRBV4-1 to TRBJ1-4; no definite D call. The CDR3 sequence is 12 residues long. V dropped 3 bases and J dropped 7 bases, with 6 bases sitting between them. CDR1 is MGHRA, CDR2 YSYEKL, per germline. CDR3: CASSQISEKLFF. The CDR3 bases are TGCGCCAGCAGCCAGATATCTGAAAAACTGTTTTTT.

This chain links TRBV18 with TRBJ2-7, with D perhaps TRBD1 (5 bases). Germline CDR1 and CDR2: KGHSH and LQKENI. V lost 0 bases and J 4 bases, leaving 10 bases between the germline ends. The CDR3 is 14 residues long. CDR3 nucleotides: TGTGCCAGCTCACCACCCTCAGGGATTTACGAGCAGTACTTC. It is translated as CASSPPSGIYEQYF.

The V call is TRBV13, the J call TRBJ1-1, with a tentative D call TRBD1 (6 bases). Germline values: CDR1 PRHDT, CDR2 FYEKMQ (reference sequence). The CDR3 totals 14 residues. The V end was cut by 2 bases, the J end by 2 bases, with 9 bases between. In DNA form, the CDR3 reads TGTGCCAGCAGCTTACCGGACAGCAACACTGAAGCTTTCTTT. Protein: CASSLPDSNTEAFF.

About this clone itself: The same CDR3 is also encoded by other DNA sequences in this sample. This chain uses TRBV7-9 with TRBJ1-5; no clear D gene. The CDR3 runs to 12 residues. The germline V and J ends were trimmed by 1 base and 4 bases, with 2 bases remaining between them. Germline CDR1 and CDR2: SEHNR and FQNEAQ (reference sequence). The CDR3 reads CASSLGNQPQHF. Here the CDR3 DNA reads TGTGCCAGCAGCTTAGGAAATCAGCCCCAGCATTTT.

V and J are TRBV7-8 and TRBJ1-5; 8 nucleotides line up with TRBD1. Germline lookup yields CDR1 SGHVS and CDR2 FQNEAQ. The CDR3 runs 15 residues. Trimming took 8 bases from V and 7 from J; bases not matched to a gene: 13. The chain's CDR3 is CASGYRTGRGQPQHF. In nucleotides, the CDR3 is TGTGCCAGCGGCTACCGGACAGGGAGAGGACAGCCCCAGCATTTT.

The genes are TRBV25-1 and TRBJ2-7; the match to TRBD2 covers 7 bases. The J segment lost 3 bases and the V segment lost 3 bases, leaving 8 bases of the junction unmatched. Germline V gene data show CDR1 as MGHDK and CDR2 as SYGVNS. The CDR3 consists of 15 residues. In DNA, the CDR3 is TGTGCCAGCAGTGACTGGGTGAGCGGGAACTACGAGCAGTACTTC. Protein sequence: CASSDWVSGNYEQYF.

This chain connects TRBV20-1 to TRBJ2-3; the D is unclear. V lost 3 bases and J 3 bases, leaving 4 bases between the germline ends. Germline-derived CDR1 and CDR2 are DFQATT and SNEGSKA (reference sequence). CDR3 length: 11 residues. The CDR3 sequence: CSASQTDTQYF. In DNA, the CDR3 is TGCAGTGCTAGTCAGACAGATACGCAGTATTTT.

This chain joins TRBV30 and TRBJ2-5, with D uncertain. The V end lost 5 bases, the J end lost 4 bases, and 11 bases lay between the germline ends. CDR3 length: 12 residues. Germline CDR1 and CDR2: GTSNPN and SVGIG (reference sequence). The CDR3 sequence is CAWDLVGETQYF. Written as DNA, the CDR3 is TGTGCCTGGGACCTTGTGGGAGAGACCCAGTACTTC.

The gene calls are TRBV27 and TRBJ1-1; TRBD1 matches 7 bases. The CDR3 length is 14 residues. CDR1 is MNHEY, CDR2 SMNVEV, per germline (reference sequence). With V trimmed by 6 bases and J by 1 base, 5 bases remained unmatched. CDR3 protein: CASSKGTANTEAFF. The CDR3 DNA reads TGTGCCAGCAGCAAAGGGACAGCGAACACTGAAGCTTTCTTT.

This clone was detected once. This chain joins TRBV6-5 and TRBJ2-7; tentatively, D is TRBD1 (5 bases). The CDR3 length is 13 residues. CDR1 is MNHEY, CDR2 SVGAGI, per germline. Trimming removed 4 bases at V and 3 bases at J, with 10 bases between. The CDR3 loop is CASSLKQVYEQYF. For the CDR3, the DNA is TGTGCCAGCAGTTTAAAACAGGTCTACGAGCAGTACTTC.

This clone was detected only a few times. V is TRBV25-1 and J is TRBJ1-5; TRBD1 might be the D (6 bases). The CDR3 has 15 residues. V was cut by 4 bases and J by 4 bases, with 14 bases left in between. Germline V CDR1 and CDR2: MGHDK, SYGVNS. In DNA form, the CDR3 reads TGTGCCAGCAGTGGCAGACAGGAAACTAATCAGCCCCAGCATTTT. It codes for CASSGRQETNQPQHF.

The DNA for the CDR3 is TGTGCCAGCAGTGCGACGATTGGACAGGGGGGATACGAGCAGTACTTC. Residues: CASSATIGQGGYEQYF. V gene TRBV2 combines with J gene TRBJ2-7, with TRBD1 matching 10 bases. The CDR3 spans 16 residues. The germline CDR1 and CDR2 sequences are SNHLY and FYNNEI. V gave up 4 bases and J gave up 4 bases; unmatched junction bases: 10.

The chain has TRBV4-1 and TRBJ2-3; TRBD2 agrees at 13 bases. Germline trimming cut 0 bases from V and 0 bases from J; bases unmatched to any gene: 9. CDR3 length: 20 amino acids. CDR1 and CDR2 (germline): MGHRA, YSYEKL. CDR3 nucleotides: TGCGCCAGCAGCCAAGATTTGAGCGGACTAGCGGGGGCTAGCACAGATACGCAGTATTTT. This codes for CASSQDLSGLAGASTDTQYF.

This clone has a handful of counts. The chain combines TRBV30 with TRBJ1-3; D gene ambiguous. CDR1 GTSNPN and CDR2 SVGIG come from the germline V gene (reference sequence). V lost 2 bases, J lost 0 bases, and 11 bases lay in between. The CDR3 covers 15 residues. CDR3 in DNA: TGTGCCTGGAGTCGGTCGAGATACTCTGGAAACACCATATATTTT. This sequence encodes CAWSRSRYSGNTIYF.

The chain carries TRBV7-9 and TRBJ2-3, with no clear D. V lost 4 bases, J lost 0 bases, and 8 bases lay in between. From germline, CDR1 is SEHNR and CDR2 FQNEAQ (reference sequence). The CDR3 totals 14 residues. The CDR3 protein is CASSSRESTDTQYF. The CDR3 DNA reads as TGTGCCAGCAGCTCCAGAGAAAGCACAGATACGCAGTATTTT.

In its sample, this clone was seen once. The chain couples TRBV6-5 to TRBJ1-5, with D hard to call. The V gene's germline CDR1 is MNHEY and CDR2 SVGAGI. The V gene lost 4 bases and the J gene lost 2 bases, with 6 bases spanning the gap. This CDR3 is built from 13 residues. The CDR3, as DNA: TGTGCCAGCAGTTCCCAGGGCAATCAGCCCCAGCATTTT. It specifies CASSSQGNQPQHF.

The chain employs TRBV4-1 and TRBJ2-7; perhaps D is TRBD1 or TRBD2 (6 bases each). With 1 base removed from V and 2 bases from J, the gap between germline ends came to 18 bases. The CDR3 length is 17 residues. Germline CDR1 is MGHRA and CDR2 is YSYEKL. DNA of the CDR3: TGCGCCAGCAGCCAAGGACTAGGGGGACGGCCGACCTACGAGCAGTACTTC. Encoded protein: CASSQGLGGRPTYEQYF.

The chain uses TRBV15 and TRBJ1-2; 8 nucleotides line up with TRBD1. V was clipped by 0 bases and J by 4 bases; unmatched bases: 4. Germline V lookup: CDR1 LNHNV, CDR2 YYDKDF (reference sequence). This CDR3 is 15 amino acids long. DNA of the CDR3: TGTGCCACCAGCAGAGATCTCGGGACAGGCTATGGCTACACCTTC. Its protein is CATSRDLGTGYGYTF.

V usage is TRBV9 and J usage is TRBJ2-1, with TRBD2 matching over 11 bases. This CDR3 is 18 amino acids long. J lost 9 bases, V lost 3 bases, and 17 bases had no gene match. The germline CDR1 and CDR2 sequences are SGDLS and YYNGEE. CDR3 bases: TGTGCCAGCAGCGATCCTACCCTTAGCGGGGGGGCCGTGTTTGAGCAGTTCTTC. Protein: CASSDPTLSGGAVFEQFF.

J is TRBJ1-2 and V is TRBV19, with 10 bases identical to TRBD1. Losses at the gene ends were 10 bases for V and 3 bases for J; bases not matched to a gene: 8. The CDR3 extends over 14 amino acids. Germline values: CDR1 LNHDA, CDR2 SQIVND (reference sequence). CDR3 in amino acids: CATMTGGAHYGYTF. In DNA form, the CDR3 reads TGTGCCACCATGACAGGGGGCGCCCACTATGGCTACACCTTC.

V and J are TRBV30 and TRBJ1-1; D is uncertain. V was clipped by 8 bases and J by 4 bases, with 11 bases between them. Germline loops: CDR1 GTSNPN, CDR2 SVGIG (reference sequence). The CDR3 spans 11 residues. Here the CDR3 reads CAGMWGTEAFF. The CDR3 DNA follows: TGTGCCGGGATGTGGGGCACTGAAGCTTTCTTT.

This chain links TRBV5-6 with TRBJ1-5, with 7 bases that match TRBD1. Unmatched junction bases numbered 3, after V lost 0 bases and J lost 6 bases. This CDR3 region has 14 residues. Looked up from germline, CDR1 is SGHDT and CDR2 is YYEEEE. The CDR3 sequence: CASSLGAGGQPQHF. The CDR3 DNA sequence: TGTGCCAGCAGCTTGGGGGCAGGGGGTCAGCCCCAGCATTTT. The variable domain in full, with the rest retrieved from reference TRBV5-6 and TRBJ1-5, is DAGVTQSPTHLIKTRGQQVTLRCSPKSGHDTVSWYQQALGQGPQFIFQYYEEEERQRGNFPDRFSGHQFPNYSSELNVNALLLGDSALYLCASSLGAGGQPQHFGDGTRLSIL.

The genes are TRBV30 and TRBJ2-2, with D unclear. CDR3 size: 10 residues. Germline V gene lookup returns CDR1 GTSNPN and CDR2 SVGIG (reference sequence). The CDR3 here is CAGYTGELFF. CDR3 in DNA: TGTGCTGGGTACACCGGGGAGCTGTTTTTT.

This clone was seen a few times. This chain uses TRBV11-2 with TRBJ2-7, with no clear D. The CDR3 is 12 residues long. V lost 5 bases to trimming and J lost 0 bases, with 5 bases between them. Germline-derived CDR1 and CDR2 are SGHAT and FQNNGV. CDR3 protein: CASSISSYEQYF. In DNA form, the CDR3 reads TGTGCCAGCAGCATAAGCTCCTACGAGCAGTACTTC.

The CDR3 bases are TGTGCCAGCAGTTTGGGGACAGGGTCGGGCACTGAAGCTTTCTTT. This sequence encodes CASSLGTGSGTEAFF. The chain recombines TRBV27 with TRBJ1-1, with TRBD1 matching 9 bases. The CDR3 loop spans 15 amino acids. V gave up 3 bases and J gave up 4 bases; unmatched junction bases: 6. CDR1 is MNHEY, CDR2 SMNVEV, per germline (reference sequence).

V and J are TRBV30 and TRBJ2-7; D possibly corresponds to TRBD1 (5 bases). CDR3 length: 13 amino acids. The germline CDR1 and CDR2 sequences are GTSNPN and SVGIG (reference sequence). V lost 2 bases and J 1 base, leaving 9 bases between the germline ends. As DNA, the CDR3 is TGTGCCTGGAGTACGACAGCTTCCTACGAGCAGTACTTC. Its protein is CAWSTTASYEQYF.

This clone turned up a few times. This rearrangement joins TRBV4-1 to TRBJ2-2; 7 bases match TRBD2. CDR1 is MGHRA, CDR2 YSYEKL, per germline. This CDR3 is built from 16 residues. J gave up 6 bases and V 4 bases, and 11 bases lay outside the gene matches. CDR3 sequence: CASSLLGGGEAGELFF. The CDR3 DNA reads as TGCGCCAGCAGCCTATTAGGCGGGGGTGAGGCCGGGGAGCTGTTTTTT.

This clone has a handful of counts. The gene calls are TRBV29-1 and TRBJ2-1; 7 nucleotides agree with TRBD2. Per the germline V gene, CDR1 is SQVTM and CDR2 is ANQGSEA. The length of the CDR3 is 17 residues. The V segment lost 6 bases and the J segment 0 bases; nucleotides outside the gene matches: 14. CDR3 sequence reads: CSVGGRDQVNSYNEQFF. CDR3 DNA: TGCAGCGTGGGAGGGAGGGATCAGGTTAACTCCTACAATGAGCAGTTCTTC.

V gene TRBV21-1 combines with J gene TRBJ2-5; the D call in the table, TRBD1, was not verified against the DNA. TRBV21-1 is designated a pseudogene. The CDR3 contains 12 residues. The CDR3 region has the DNA TGTGCCAGCAGCAAACAGGGACAGGGCCGGAACTTC. Its translation: CASSKQGQGRNF.